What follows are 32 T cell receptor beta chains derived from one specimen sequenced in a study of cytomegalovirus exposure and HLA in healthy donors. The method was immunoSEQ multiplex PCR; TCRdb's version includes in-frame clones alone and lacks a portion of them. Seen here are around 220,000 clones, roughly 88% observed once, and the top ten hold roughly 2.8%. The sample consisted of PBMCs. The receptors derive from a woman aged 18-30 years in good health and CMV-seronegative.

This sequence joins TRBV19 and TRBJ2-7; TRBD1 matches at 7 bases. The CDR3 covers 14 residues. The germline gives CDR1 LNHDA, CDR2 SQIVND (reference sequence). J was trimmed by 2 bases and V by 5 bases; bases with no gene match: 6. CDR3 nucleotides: TGTGCCAGTAGTTCCGGGACAGCTACCTACGAGCAGTACTTC. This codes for CASSSGTATYEQYF.

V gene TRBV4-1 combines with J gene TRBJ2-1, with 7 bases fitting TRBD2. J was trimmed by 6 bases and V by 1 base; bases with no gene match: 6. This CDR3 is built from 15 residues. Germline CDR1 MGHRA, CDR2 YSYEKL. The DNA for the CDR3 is TGCGCCAGCAGCCAAGCGGGACTACACCCCAATGAGCAGTTCTTC. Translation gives CASSQAGLHPNEQFF.

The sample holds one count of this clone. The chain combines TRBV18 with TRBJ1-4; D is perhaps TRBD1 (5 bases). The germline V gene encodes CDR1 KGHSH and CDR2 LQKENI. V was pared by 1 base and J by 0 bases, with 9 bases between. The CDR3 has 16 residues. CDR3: CASSPLGGATNEKLFF. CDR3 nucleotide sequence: TGTGCCAGCTCACCACTGGGAGGGGCAACTAATGAAAAACTGTTTTTT.

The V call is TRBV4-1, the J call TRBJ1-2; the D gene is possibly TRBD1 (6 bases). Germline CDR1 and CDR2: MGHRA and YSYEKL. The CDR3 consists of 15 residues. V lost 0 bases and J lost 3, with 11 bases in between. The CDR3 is CASSQDGTGYYGYTF. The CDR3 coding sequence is TGCGCCAGCAGCCAAGATGGTACAGGGTACTATGGCTACACCTTC.

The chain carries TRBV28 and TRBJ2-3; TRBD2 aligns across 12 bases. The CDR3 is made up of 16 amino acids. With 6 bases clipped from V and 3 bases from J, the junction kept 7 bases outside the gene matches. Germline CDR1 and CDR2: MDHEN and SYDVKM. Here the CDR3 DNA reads TGTGCCAGCAGCTCTAGCGGGAGGGCGAGGACAGATACGCAGTATTTT. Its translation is CASSSSGRARTDTQYF.

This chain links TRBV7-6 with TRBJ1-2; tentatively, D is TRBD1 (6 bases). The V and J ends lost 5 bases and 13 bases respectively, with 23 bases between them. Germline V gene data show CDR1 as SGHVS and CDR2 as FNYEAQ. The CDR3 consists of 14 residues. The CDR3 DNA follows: TGTGCCAGCAGCCGCGGGAGGTTACGGGGGGCCTCCACCTTC. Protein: CASSRGRLRGASTF.

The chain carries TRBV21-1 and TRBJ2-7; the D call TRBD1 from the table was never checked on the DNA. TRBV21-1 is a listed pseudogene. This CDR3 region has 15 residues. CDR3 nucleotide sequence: TGTGCCAGCAGCAAACAGTCAGGGGGTGGCTACGAGCAGTACTTC. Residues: CASSKQSGGGYEQYF.

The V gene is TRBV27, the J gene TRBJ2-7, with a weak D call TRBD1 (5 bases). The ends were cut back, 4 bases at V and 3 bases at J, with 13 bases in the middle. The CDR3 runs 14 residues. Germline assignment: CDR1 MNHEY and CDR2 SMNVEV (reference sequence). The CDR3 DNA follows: TGTGCCAGCAGTTACAAGGGGCCCTACTACGAGCAGTACTTC. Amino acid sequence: CASSYKGPYYEQYF.

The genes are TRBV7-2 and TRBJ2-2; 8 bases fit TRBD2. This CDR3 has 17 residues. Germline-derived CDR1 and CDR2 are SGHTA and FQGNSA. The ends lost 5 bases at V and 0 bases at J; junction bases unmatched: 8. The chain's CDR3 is CASSPATSGANTGELFF. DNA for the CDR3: TGTGCCAGCAGCCCTGCAACTAGCGGCGCGAACACCGGGGAGCTGTTTTTT.

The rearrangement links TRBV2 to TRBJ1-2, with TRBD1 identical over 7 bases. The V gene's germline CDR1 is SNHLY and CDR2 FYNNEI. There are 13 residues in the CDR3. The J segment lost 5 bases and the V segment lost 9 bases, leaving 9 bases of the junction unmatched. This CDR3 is CASVGQSPYGYTF. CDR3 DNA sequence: TGTGCCAGTGTGGGACAGAGTCCTTATGGCTACACCTTC.

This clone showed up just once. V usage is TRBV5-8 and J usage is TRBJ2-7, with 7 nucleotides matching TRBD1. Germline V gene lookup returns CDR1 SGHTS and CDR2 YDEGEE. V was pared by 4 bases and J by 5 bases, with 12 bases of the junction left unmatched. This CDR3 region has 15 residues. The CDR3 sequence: CASSLPMDRTHEQYF. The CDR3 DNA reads TGTGCCAGCAGCCTTCCCATGGACAGGACCCACGAGCAGTACTTC.

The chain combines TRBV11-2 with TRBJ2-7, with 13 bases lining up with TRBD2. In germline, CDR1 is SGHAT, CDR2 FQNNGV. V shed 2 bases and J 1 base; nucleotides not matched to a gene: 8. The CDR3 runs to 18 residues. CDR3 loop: CASSLPTRTSGRSYEQYF. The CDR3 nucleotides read TGTGCCAGCAGCTTACCAACTAGGACTAGCGGGAGATCCTACGAGCAGTACTTC.

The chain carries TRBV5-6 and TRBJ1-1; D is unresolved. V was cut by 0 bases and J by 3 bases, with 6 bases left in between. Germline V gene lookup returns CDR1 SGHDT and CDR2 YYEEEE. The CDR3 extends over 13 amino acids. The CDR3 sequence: CASSLGHDTEAFF. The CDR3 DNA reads TGTGCCAGCAGCTTGGGACACGACACTGAAGCTTTCTTT. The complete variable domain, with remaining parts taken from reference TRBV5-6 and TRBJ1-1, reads DAGVTQSPTHLIKTRGQQVTLRCSPKSGHDTVSWYQQALGQGPQFIFQYYEEEERQRGNFPDRFSGHQFPNYSSELNVNALLLGDSALYLCASSLGHDTEAFFGQGTRLTVV.

In nucleotides, the CDR3 is TGTGCCAGCACTCTTCCCTTTGGCCCCCAGCATTTT. Translation: CASTLPFGPQHF. The chain recombines TRBV28 with TRBJ1-5; D ambiguous. Trimming cost V 7 bases and J 10 bases, with 14 bases left between them. The CDR3 length is 12 residues. The germline gives CDR1 MDHEN, CDR2 SYDVKM. Supplemented by reference TRBV28 and TRBJ1-5, the full variable domain reads DVKVTQSSRYLVKRTGEKVFLECVQDMDHENMFWYRQDPGLGLRLIYFSYDVKMKEKGDIPEGYSVSREKKERFSLILESASTNQTSMYLCASTLPFGPQHFGDGTRLSIL.

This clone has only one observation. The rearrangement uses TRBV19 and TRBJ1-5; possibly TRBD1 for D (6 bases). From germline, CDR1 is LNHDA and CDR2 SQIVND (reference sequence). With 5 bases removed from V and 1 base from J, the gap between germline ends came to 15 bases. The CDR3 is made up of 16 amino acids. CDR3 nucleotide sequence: TGTGCCAGTAGTGACGAAACAGGGTCCAGCAATCAGCCCCAGCATTTT. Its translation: CASSDETGSSNQPQHF. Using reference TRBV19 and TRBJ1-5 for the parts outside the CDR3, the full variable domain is DGGITQSPKYLFRKEGQNVTLSCEQNLNHDAMYWYRQDPGQGLRLIYYSQIVNDFQKGDIAEGYSVSREKKESFPLTVTSAQKNPTAFYLCASSDETGSSNQPQHFGDGTRLSIL.

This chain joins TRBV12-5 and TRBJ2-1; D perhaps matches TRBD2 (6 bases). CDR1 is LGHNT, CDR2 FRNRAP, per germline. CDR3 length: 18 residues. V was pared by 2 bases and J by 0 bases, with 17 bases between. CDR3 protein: CASGLNRDFRSSYNEQFF. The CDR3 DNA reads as TGTGCTAGTGGTTTGAACCGGGACTTCAGAAGCTCCTACAATGAGCAGTTCTTC.

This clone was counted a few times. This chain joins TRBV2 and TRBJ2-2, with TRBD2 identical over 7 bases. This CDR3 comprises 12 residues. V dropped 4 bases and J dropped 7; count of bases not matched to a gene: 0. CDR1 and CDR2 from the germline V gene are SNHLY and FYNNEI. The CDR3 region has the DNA TGTGCCAGCAGTGGGACTAGCGGGGAGCTGTTTTTT. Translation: CASSGTSGELFF.

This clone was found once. The CDR3 coding sequence is TGTGCCAGCAGTTTAGCCCAGGAGGTGTCCTACGAGCAGTACTTC. Encoded protein: CASSLAQEVSYEQYF. This chain links TRBV27 with TRBJ2-7, with D possibly matching TRBD2 (5 bases). This CDR3 contains 15 residues. Trimming removed 2 bases from V and 1 base from J, with 12 bases in between. Germline CDR1 and CDR2: MNHEY and SMNVEV (reference sequence).

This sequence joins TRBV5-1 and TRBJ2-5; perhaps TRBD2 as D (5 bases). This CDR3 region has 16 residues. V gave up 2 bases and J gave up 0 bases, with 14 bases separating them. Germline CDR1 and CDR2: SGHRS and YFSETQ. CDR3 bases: TGCGCCAGCAGCTTAGCGGCCAGGCGGTACCAAGAGACCCAGTACTTC. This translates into CASSLAARRYQETQYF.

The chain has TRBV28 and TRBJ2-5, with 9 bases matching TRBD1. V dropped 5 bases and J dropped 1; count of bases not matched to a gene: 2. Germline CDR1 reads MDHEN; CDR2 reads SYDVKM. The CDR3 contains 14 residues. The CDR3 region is CASSRDRVQETQYF. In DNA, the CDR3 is TGTGCCAGCAGTCGGGACAGGGTCCAAGAGACCCAGTACTTC. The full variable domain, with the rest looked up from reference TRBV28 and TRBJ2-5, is DVKVTQSSRYLVKRTGEKVFLECVQDMDHENMFWYRQDPGLGLRLIYFSYDVKMKEKGDIPEGYSVSREKKERFSLILESASTNQTSMYLCASSRDRVQETQYFGPGTRLLVL.

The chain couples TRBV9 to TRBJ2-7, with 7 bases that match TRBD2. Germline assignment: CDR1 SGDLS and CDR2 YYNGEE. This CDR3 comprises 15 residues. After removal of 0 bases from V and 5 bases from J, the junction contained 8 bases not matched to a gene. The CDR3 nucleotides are TGTGCCAGCAGCGTAGTGGGGGGGAGTACCCACGAGCAGTACTTC. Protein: CASSVVGGSTHEQYF.

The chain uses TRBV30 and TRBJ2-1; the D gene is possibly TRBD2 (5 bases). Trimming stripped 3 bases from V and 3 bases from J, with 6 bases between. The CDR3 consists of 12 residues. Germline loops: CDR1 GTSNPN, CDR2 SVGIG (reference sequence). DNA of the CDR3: TGTGCCTGGAGAGGGAGCTACAATGAGCAGTTCTTC. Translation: CAWRGSYNEQFF.

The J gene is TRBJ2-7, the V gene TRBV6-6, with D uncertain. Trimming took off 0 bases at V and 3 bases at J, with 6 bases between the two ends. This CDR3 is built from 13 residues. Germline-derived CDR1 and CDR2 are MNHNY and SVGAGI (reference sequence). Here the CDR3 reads CASSYSSSYEQYF. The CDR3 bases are TGTGCCAGCAGTTACTCGAGTAGCTACGAGCAGTACTTC.

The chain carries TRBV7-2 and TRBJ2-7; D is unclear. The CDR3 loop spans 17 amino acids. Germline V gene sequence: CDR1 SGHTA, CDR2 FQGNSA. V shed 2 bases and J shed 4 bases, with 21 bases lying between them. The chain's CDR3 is CASSLYGGGRPPYEQYF. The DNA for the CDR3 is TGTGCCAGCAGCTTATATGGTGGCGGCCGCCCCCCGTACGAGCAGTACTTC.

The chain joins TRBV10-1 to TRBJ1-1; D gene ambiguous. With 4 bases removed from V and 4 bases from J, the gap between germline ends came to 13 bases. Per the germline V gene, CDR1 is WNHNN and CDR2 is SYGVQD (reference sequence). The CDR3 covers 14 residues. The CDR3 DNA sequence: TGCGCCAGCAGTGCCCTGGATAGCCCCACTGAAGCTTTCTTT. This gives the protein CASSALDSPTEAFF.

The CDR3 bases are TGTGCCAGCAGCTTATCTGGGACTAGCGACTATAATGCCTACGAGCAGTACTTC. This gives the protein CASSLSGTSDYNAYEQYF. The chain joins TRBV13 to TRBJ2-7; 10 bases line up with TRBD2. Losses at the gene ends were 2 bases for V and 2 bases for J; bases not matched to a gene: 12. This CDR3 contains 18 residues. Germline V lookup: CDR1 PRHDT, CDR2 FYEKMQ (reference sequence).

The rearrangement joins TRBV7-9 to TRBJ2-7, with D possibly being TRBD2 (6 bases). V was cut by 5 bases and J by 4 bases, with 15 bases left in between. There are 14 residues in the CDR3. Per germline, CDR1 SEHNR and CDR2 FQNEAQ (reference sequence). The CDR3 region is CASSPLGLIYEQYF. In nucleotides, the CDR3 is TGTGCCAGCAGCCCCCTGGGACTTATTTACGAGCAGTACTTC.

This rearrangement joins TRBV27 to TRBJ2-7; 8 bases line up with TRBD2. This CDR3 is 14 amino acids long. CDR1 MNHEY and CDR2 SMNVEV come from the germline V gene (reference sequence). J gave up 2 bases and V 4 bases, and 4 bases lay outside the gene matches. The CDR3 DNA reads TGTGCCAGCAGTTCCGCGGGGGGCACCTACGAGCAGTACTTC. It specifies CASSSAGGTYEQYF.

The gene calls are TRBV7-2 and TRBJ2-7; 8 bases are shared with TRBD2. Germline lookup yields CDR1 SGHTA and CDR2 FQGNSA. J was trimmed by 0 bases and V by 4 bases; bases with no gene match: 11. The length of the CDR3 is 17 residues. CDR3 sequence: CASSSRRGTSPSYEQYF. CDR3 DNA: TGTGCCAGCAGCTCCCGACGGGGGACTAGTCCCTCCTACGAGCAGTACTTC.

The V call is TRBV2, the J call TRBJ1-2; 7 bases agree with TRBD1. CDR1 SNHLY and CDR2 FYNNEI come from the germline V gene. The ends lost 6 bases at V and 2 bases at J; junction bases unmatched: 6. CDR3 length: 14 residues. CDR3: CASRGTAINYGYTF. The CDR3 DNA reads TGTGCCAGCAGGGGGACAGCGATAAACTATGGCTACACCTTC.

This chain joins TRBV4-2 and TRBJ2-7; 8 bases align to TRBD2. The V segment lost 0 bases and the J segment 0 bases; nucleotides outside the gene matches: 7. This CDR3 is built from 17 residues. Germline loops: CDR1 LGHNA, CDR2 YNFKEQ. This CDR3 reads CASSQDPGSGTSYEQYF. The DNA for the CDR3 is TGTGCCAGCAGCCAAGATCCGGGTAGCGGGACCTCCTACGAGCAGTACTTC.

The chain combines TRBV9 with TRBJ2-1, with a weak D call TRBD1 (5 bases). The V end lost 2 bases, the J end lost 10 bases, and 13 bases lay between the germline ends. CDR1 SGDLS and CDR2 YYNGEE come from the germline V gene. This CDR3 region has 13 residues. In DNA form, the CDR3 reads TGTGCCAGCAGCGTTTTACAGGTAGGCGAGCAGTTCTTC. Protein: CASSVLQVGEQFF. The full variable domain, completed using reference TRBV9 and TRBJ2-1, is DSGVTQTPKHLITATGQRVTLRCSPRSGDLSVYWYQQSLDQGLQFLIQYYNGEERAKGNILERFSAQQFPDLHSELNLSSLELGDSALYFCASSVLQVGEQFFGPGTRLTVL.